These T cell receptor beta chains were read from a single sample in a study of T cell responses to AZD1222 COVID-19 vaccine. Clones were read by immunoSEQ multiplex PCR, and TCRdb kept only the in-frame ones, dropping some. This table holds fewer than 200,000 clones, 75% to 90% found once. The specimen was peripheral blood, collected on day 0 of AZD1222 vaccination. These receptors were collected from an adult in good health. Both conserved end residues are part of each CDR3. The D gene is left open where the match is weak. Not every row has a clone size; where given, it reads once, few, many or a size class.

j_call v_call d_call clone_size cdr3_aa cdr3_nt
TRBJ2-3 TRBV3-1/TRBV3-2 TRBD2 once CASSQVTLAGVNTDTQYF TGTGCCAGCAGCCAAGTGACCCTAGCGGGAGTAAATACAGATACGCAGTATTTT
TRBJ1-5 TRBV6-5 - - CASSYSKGQPQHF TGTGCCAGCAGTTACTCGAAGGGACAGCCCCAGCATTTT
TRBJ2-5 TRBV7-6 - - CASSGRGETQYF TGTGCCAGCAGCGGAAGGGGGGAGACCCAGTACTTC
TRBJ1-5 TRBV28 TRBD1 - CASRRIRDSSNQPQHF TGTGCCAGCAGAAGAATCCGGGACAGTAGCAATCAGCCCCAGCATTTT
TRBJ1-3 TRBV2 - - CASSEEVSPGNTIYF TGTGCCAGCAGTGAAGAGGTCAGTCCTGGAAACACCATATATTTT
TRBJ2-2 TRBV30 - - CAWSVRNTGELFF TGTGCCTGGAGTGTACGCAACACCGGGGAGCTGTTTTTT
TRBJ1-2 TRBV28 - - CASSLGGALDGYGYTF TGTGCCAGCAGCCTGGGGGGGGCGTTGGACGGGTATGGCTACACCTTC
TRBJ1-4 TRBV5-1 - - CASSRTRTASNEKLFF TGCGCCAGCAGCCGGACCCGGACAGCCTCAAATGAAAAACTGTTTTTT
TRBJ2-2 TRBV24-1 - - CATSDPSTGELFF TGTGCCACCAGTGATCCTTCAACCGGGGAGCTGTTTTTT
TRBJ1-2 TRBV10-3 TRBD1 - CAISDSGTGNYGYTF TGTGCCATCAGTGATTCCGGGACAGGGAACTATGGCTACACCTTC
TRBJ1-5 TRBV18 - - CASSPAGSNQPQHF TGTGCCAGCTCACCGGCAGGTAGCAATCAGCCCCAGCATTTT
TRBJ1-2 TRBV5-6 - once CASSLGSGPAGGYTF TGTGCCAGCAGCTTGGGCAGCGGCCCTGCGGGTGGCTACACCTTC
TRBJ2-3 TRBV4-1 - - CASSPPGGRTDTQYF TGCGCCAGCAGCCCCCCCGGGGGCAGGACAGATACGCAGTATTTT
TRBJ1-1 TRBV11-3 - few CASSLDGREGNTEAFF TGTGCCAGCAGCTTAGATGGGAGGGAAGGGAACACTGAAGCTTTCTTT
TRBJ1-3 TRBV6-2/TRBV6-3 - - CASSYSWIGTTTGNTIYF TGTGCCAGCAGTTACTCCTGGATTGGGACAACAACTGGAAACACCATATATTTT
TRBJ1-2 TRBV28 TRBD1 once CASSMMGQGNDYGYTF TGTGCCAGCAGCATGATGGGACAGGGCAACGACTATGGCTACACCTTC
TRBJ2-3 TRBV21-1 - once CASSTRDGADTQYF TGTGCCAGCAGCACCCGGGACGGGGCAGATACGCAGTATTTT
TRBJ1-1 TRBV3-1/TRBV3-2 - once CASSQENTEAFF TGTGCCAGCAGCCAAGAGAACACTGAAGCTTTCTTT
TRBJ1-6 TRBV30 - - CAWSKGPPTLHF TGTGCCTGGAGTAAAGGACCCCCAACCCTCCACTTT
TRBJ2-2 TRBV21-1 - few CASSRGENTGELFF TGTGCCAGCAGCCGAGGGGAGAACACCGGGGAGCTGTTTTTT
TRBJ2-2 TRBV19 - - CASSIDRQAGELFF TGTGCCAGTAGTATAGATCGTCAAGCCGGGGAGCTGTTTTTT
TRBJ1-1 TRBV7-9 TRBD1 - CASSSQGAGAFF TGTGCCAGCAGCTCACAGGGGGCGGGAGCTTTCTTT
TRBJ2-7 TRBV27 TRBD2 - CASSTLAVQYF TGTGCCAGCAGTACTCTAGCGGTACAGTACTTC
TRBJ1-6 TRBV19 TRBD1 - CASSPTPRTGDDSPLHF TGTGCCAGTAGTCCAACTCCCCGGACAGGTGATGATTCACCCCTCCACTTT
TRBJ1-6 TRBV19 - - CATGGRGSPLHF TGTGCCACCGGGGGCCGCGGTTCACCCCTCCACTTT
TRBJ2-5 TRBV11-2 TRBD1 - CASSSDRARETQYF TGTGCCAGCAGCTCTGACAGGGCCCGGGAGACCCAGTACTTC
TRBJ2-4 TRBV5-4 - once CASSLGHAKNIQYF TGTGCCAGCAGCTTGGGCCATGCCAAAAACATTCAGTACTTC
TRBJ2-1 TRBV5-1 TRBD2 once CASRVTSGTGNEQFF TGCGCCAGCAGGGTGACTAGCGGGACGGGGAATGAGCAGTTCTTC
TRBJ2-3 TRBV28 TRBD2 - CASSDTHLAGEDTQYF TGTGCCAGCAGTGATACCCACCTAGCGGGAGAAGATACGCAGTATTTT
TRBJ1-5 TRBV5-1 - - CASSLVTDQPQHF TGCGCCAGCAGCTTGGTTACGGATCAGCCCCAGCATTTT
TRBJ1-2 TRBV5-1 TRBD1 - CASSFGQGRLEGYTF TGCGCCAGCAGCTTTGGACAGGGAAGGCTGGAGGGCTACACCTTC
TRBJ1-2 TRBV5-8 - - CASSLESLARRASGGYTF TGTGCCAGCAGCTTGGAATCATTGGCGAGGAGGGCATCCGGTGGCTACACCTTC
TRBJ1-5 TRBV28 - - CATGVNQPQHF TGTGCCACCGGAGTAAATCAGCCCCAGCATTTT
TRBJ2-3 TRBV7-9 - - CASSSTSTDTQYF TGTGCCAGCAGCTCGACGAGCACAGATACGCAGTATTTT
TRBJ2-7 TRBV28 TRBD2 - CASRSGTSASYEQYF TGTGCCAGCAGGTCCGGGACTAGCGCCTCCTACGAGCAGTACTTC
TRBJ1-2 TRBV4-1 - - CASSQSGVYGYTF TGCGCCAGCAGCCAATCAGGGGTTTATGGCTACACCTTC
TRBJ2-2 TRBV5-1 - - CASSLSAGPGELFF TGCGCCAGCAGCTTGTCCGCAGGGCCCGGGGAGCTGTTTTTT
TRBJ1-2 TRBV6-5 - - CASSYSPGVTNYGYTF TGTGCCAGCAGTTACTCACCAGGGGTAACTAACTATGGCTACACCTTC
TRBJ1-2 TRBV10-3 TRBD1 - CAIRRQGLDYGYTF TGTGCCATCAGACGACAGGGGCTTGACTATGGCTACACCTTC
TRBJ2-2 TRBV11-3 - - CASSLGTRAGELFF TGTGCCAGCAGCTTGGGGACCCGGGCCGGGGAGCTGTTTTTT
TRBJ2-1 TRBV4-1 - - CASSQGNEQFF TGCGCCAGCAGCCAAGGCAATGAGCAGTTCTTC
TRBJ2-2 TRBV5-1 - - CASSLAGPQTGELFF TGCGCCAGCAGCTTGGCTGGGCCTCAGACCGGGGAGCTGTTTTTT
TRBJ2-7 TRBV28 - - CASSTLTDAHEQYF TGTGCCAGCAGTACCCTGACAGATGCCCACGAGCAGTACTTC
TRBJ2-5 TRBV12-3/TRBV12-4 - - CASSLSETQYF TGTGCCAGCAGTTTAAGTGAGACCCAGTACTTC
TRBJ2-5 TRBV2 - - CASMRGTDQETQYF TGTGCCAGCATGCGCGGGACCGACCAAGAGACCCAGTACTTC
TRBJ2-3 TRBV5-1 - - CASSLANSEDTQYF TGCGCCAGCAGCTTGGCCAACAGCGAAGATACGCAGTATTTT
TRBJ2-1 TRBV7-2 - - CASSSERHAQQFF TGTGCCAGCAGCTCTGAACGACATGCGCAGCAGTTCTTC
TRBJ1-2 TRBV19 TRBD1 - CASSRDSIYGYTF TGTGCCAGTAGTCGGGACAGCATCTATGGCTACACCTTC
TRBJ1-6 TRBV25-1 - - CASSVQRDNSPLHF TGTGCCAGCAGTGTACAGCGGGATAATTCACCCCTCCACTTT
TRBJ2-7 TRBV7-9 TRBD2 - CASSASGRPSYEQYF TGTGCCAGCAGCGCTAGCGGGAGGCCATCCTACGAGCAGTACTTC
TRBJ1-2 TRBV28 - - CASSLSKTGYTF TGTGCCAGCAGTTTATCCAAGACCGGCTACACCTTC
TRBJ1-3 TRBV6-5 - - CASSPRLSSGNTIYF TGTGCCAGCAGTCCCCGTCTCAGCTCTGGAAACACCATATATTTT
TRBJ1-2 TRBV19 - - CASTPLAGATLNYGYTF TGTGCCAGTACTCCTCTGGCAGGGGCCACTCTTAACTATGGCTACACCTTC
TRBJ1-3 TRBV10-2 TRBD1 - CASSPSTGTAGNTIYF TGCGCCAGCAGCCCTTCCACCGGGACAGCTGGAAACACCATATATTTT
TRBJ2-2 TRBV5-1 - - CASSLLWGELFF TGCGCCAGCAGCTTGTTATGGGGGGAGCTGTTTTTT
TRBJ2-2 TRBV28 TRBD2 - CASSLFRGSLNTGELFF TGTGCCAGCAGTTTATTTCGCGGGAGCTTAAACACCGGGGAGCTGTTTTTT
TRBJ2-5 TRBV7-9 - once CASSPQETQYF TGTGCCAGCAGCCCCCAGGAGACCCAGTACTTC